This T cell receptor beta chain was identified in a study of shared clonotypes between healthy human individuals. The CDR3 spans 14 residues. J lost 8 bases, V lost 3 bases, and 9 bases had no gene match. Looked up from germline, CDR1 is SNHLY and CDR2 is FYNNEI. CD45RO-negative, CCR7-selected cells formed the naive CD8 fraction, which excluded terminally differentiated effector memory CD45RA+ cells. Adults of Caucasian background living in Nashville, Tennessee made up all donors. Assay execution proceeded at the deep level. Across several immunoSEQ plates, the genomic DNA of each subset was split evenly. Clones were sequenced by immunoSEQ multiplex PCR, and TCRdb holds only the in-frame ones, with some missing. The sample contains about 2 million clones, around 96% of which appear only once. This clone was seen only once.

Sequences were obtained from naive CD8+ T cells sorted from blood. This receptor was obtained from a man aged 18 to 35 in good health. The chain couples TRBV2 to TRBJ1-2; the match to TRBD1 covers 7 bases. CDR3 sequence: CASSDHLQGNGYTF. The CDR3 DNA reads TGTGCCAGCAGTGACCATCTACAGGGGAACGGCTACACCTTC.